This is a list of T cell receptor beta chains from one sample in a study of blood T cell repertoires in COVID-19. The assay was immunoSEQ multiplex PCR, and TCRdb's table has in-frame clones only and misses some. The sample has around 200,000 clones; about four fifths are singletons. The material sequenced was PBMCs or T cells enriched from blood (not recorded which). The origin of the receptors is a young woman who had recovered from COVID-19. CDR3s include the opening cysteine and the closing phenylalanine or tryptophan. D genes are given only for firm matches. The listing skips clone size in some rows; elsewhere it reads once, few, many or a size class.

TRBV5-1	NA	TRBD1	TRBJ1-2	TGCGCCAGCAGCTTGCCTCGCCAACCGGACGATTCGGACAGGGGGCTTGCCTATGGCTACACCTTC	CASSLPRQPDDSDRGLAYGYTF
TRBV18	NA	NA	TRBJ1-5	TGTGCCAGCTCACCTCGTCAGGGACATAGCAATCAGCCCCAGCATTTT	CASSPRQGHSNQPQHF
TRBV6-5	NA	NA	TRBJ2-1	TGTGCCAGCAGCCGCCGACAGTACAATGAGCAGTTCTTC	CASSRRQYNEQFF
TRBV12-3/TRBV12-4	NA	NA	TRBJ1-5	TGTGCCAGCAGCTCGAATAGCCTTCAGCCCCAGCATTTT	CASSSNSLQPQHF
TRBV9	NA	NA	TRBJ2-2	TGTGCCAGCAGCCCCCCCGCGAACACCGGGGAGCTGTTTTTT	CASSPPANTGELFF
TRBV19	NA	TRBD1	TRBJ1-2	TGTGCCAGTAACATCGACAGGGGGCAAGGCTACACCTTC	CASNIDRGQGYTF
TRBV5-8	NA	NA	TRBJ1-1	TGTGCCAGCAGCTTGGCAGGGATTGTGCTACTGAACACTGAAGCTTTCTTT	CASSLAGIVLLNTEAFF
TRBV5-4	few	NA	TRBJ2-1	TGTGCCAGCAGCCGACTAAACAATGAGCAGTTCTTC	CASSRLNNEQFF
TRBV21-1	NA	NA	TRBJ1-1	TGTGCCAGCAGCAGATCACAGGGCATGGGCACTGAAGCTTTCTTT	CASSRSQGMGTEAFF
TRBV6-5	NA	NA	TRBJ2-7	TGTGCCAGCAGTTACTCAGACACAGCCTACGAGCAGTACTTC	CASSYSDTAYEQYF
TRBV28	NA	NA	TRBJ1-3	TGTGCCACCCAGACGGACATCCCCTCTGGAAACACCATATATTTT	CATQTDIPSGNTIYF
TRBV9	NA	NA	TRBJ2-1	TGTGCCAGCAGCCTCTCCTACAATGAGCAGTTCTTC	CASSLSYNEQFF
TRBV3-1/TRBV3-2	NA	NA	TRBJ2-5	TGTGCCAGCAGCCAAGTTGGGACTTTCAAGGAGACCCAGTACTTC	CASSQVGTFKETQYF
TRBV5-1	NA	NA	TRBJ2-7	TGCGCCAGCAGCTTGGATCCGAGCTCCTACGAGCAGTACTTC	CASSLDPSSYEQYF
TRBV18	NA	TRBD1	TRBJ2-5	TGTGCCAGCTCACAATACCGGACAGGGGAATCGCAGACCCAGTACTTC	CASSQYRTGESQTQYF
TRBV3-1/TRBV3-2	NA	TRBD1	TRBJ1-2	TGTGCCAGCAGCCAAGCTTCCACCGGGACAGGGCTCATTAACTATGGCTACACCTTC	CASSQASTGTGLINYGYTF
TRBV6-5	NA	TRBD2	TRBJ2-7	TGTGCCAGCAGTTACTCCGGGGGGGCCGAGCAGTACTTC	CASSYSGGAEQYF
TRBV29-1	NA	TRBD1	TRBJ2-3	TGCAGCGCCAACCGGGACAGGAGCACAGATACGCAGTATTTT	CSANRDRSTDTQYF
TRBV4-2	NA	NA	TRBJ1-1	TGTGCCAGCAGCCTTAAGTTGGGAGAGAGGACTGAAGCTTTCTTT	CASSLKLGERTEAFF
TRBV24-1	NA	TRBD2	TRBJ2-7	TGTGCCACCAGTTCGTCGGGAGGCTTTTACGAGCAGTACTTC	CATSSSGGFYEQYF
TRBV5-1	once	TRBD1	TRBJ2-3	TGCGCCAGCAGCCCCGGGACAGGGGAAGATACGCAGTATTTT	CASSPGTGEDTQYF
TRBV2	once	TRBD1	TRBJ1-5	TGTGCCAGCAACATGGGACAGCAAAATCAGCCCCAGCATTTT	CASNMGQQNQPQHF
TRBV7-2	NA	NA	TRBJ1-4	TGTGCCAGCAGCCCCAATTTTAATGAAAAACTGTTTTTT	CASSPNFNEKLFF
TRBV5-4	NA	TRBD1	TRBJ1-6	TGTGCCAGCAGCTTTTTGGGACAGGGGGATTCACCCCTCCACTTT	CASSFLGQGDSPLHF
TRBV18	NA	TRBD1	TRBJ1-5	TGTGCCAGCTCACCATCGGACAGGGAGACCAATCAGCCCCAGCATTTT	CASSPSDRETNQPQHF
TRBV28	NA	NA	TRBJ1-2	TGTGCCAGCAGTTTCGGGGTGACTAACTATGGCTACACCTTC	CASSFGVTNYGYTF
TRBV27	NA	NA	TRBJ2-2	TGTGCCAGCAGTTCTAGTCTTAAGCCCGGGGAGCTGTTTTTT	CASSSSLKPGELFF
TRBV2	NA	TRBD1	TRBJ1-1	TGTGCCAGCAGGGGGACAGGGGGTTCTAATATGTACACTGAAGCTTTCTTT	CASRGTGGSNMYTEAFF
TRBV24-1	NA	TRBD1	TRBJ2-5	TGTGCCACCGCCTCCCTCGGACAGGGACAAGAGACCCAGTACTTC	CATASLGQGQETQYF
TRBV2	NA	TRBD2	TRBJ2-7	TGTGCCAGCTCTCCGGGACTAGCAATCCACGAGCAGTACTTC	CASSPGLAIHEQYF
TRBV28	NA	NA	TRBJ1-2	TGTGCCAGCAGGCCCCACGGGACAAACTATGGCTACACCTTC	CASRPHGTNYGYTF
TRBV11-2	NA	NA	TRBJ2-2	TGTGCCAGCAGCGCTACAGGGAACACCGGGGAGCTGTTTTTT	CASSATGNTGELFF
TRBV20-1	NA	NA	TRBJ1-1	TGCAGTGCTTGGACAACTGAAGCTTTCTTT	CSAWTTEAFF
TRBV4-1	NA	TRBD1	TRBJ2-7	TGCGCCAGCAGCCAAGCTCCGGGGACAGGGACCTACGAGCAGTACTTC	CASSQAPGTGTYEQYF
TRBV7-9	once	NA	TRBJ1-4	TGTGCCAGCAGACAAAGTAGGGGGTATGAAAAACTGTTTTTT	CASRQSRGYEKLFF
TRBV19	NA	NA	TRBJ1-5	TGTGCCAGTAGCTCGTTAGGAGGGACGGGCAAGCCCCAGCATTTT	CASSSLGGTGKPQHF
TRBV5-1	NA	TRBD2	TRBJ2-7	TGCGCCAGCAGCATGGAGACTAGCGGTACCTACGAGCAGTACTTC	CASSMETSGTYEQYF
TRBV5-1	NA	TRBD1	TRBJ1-1	TGCGCCAGCTGGCGAGGGGGCGACATGGTGAACACTGAAGCTTTCTTT	CASWRGGDMVNTEAFF
TRBV6-5	once	NA	TRBJ2-5	TGTGCCAGCAGTTCCACAGGGCCCCTCGGGACCCAGTACTTC	CASSSTGPLGTQYF
TRBV7-2	NA	TRBD2	TRBJ2-5	TGTGCCAGCAGCCTGGGGACTAGGGAGACCCAGTACTTC	CASSLGTRETQYF
TRBV5-1	NA	TRBD1	TRBJ2-1	TGCGCCAGCAGCTTCCCTTCCGGGACAGGGGGAAATGAGCAGTTCTTC	CASSFPSGTGGNEQFF
TRBV2	NA	NA	TRBJ1-2	TGTGCCAGCAGTGAAGCGCGTGGGCTGGCTGGTGGCTACACCTTC	CASSEARGLAGGYTF
TRBV7-2	few	TRBD1	TRBJ1-4	TGTGCCAGCAGCGCCTCAGGACAGGAACGGATTTGGGAAAAACTGTTTTTT	CASSASGQERIWEKLFF
TRBV6-5	NA	NA	TRBJ2-5	TGTGCCAGCAGTTACTCGCGGGGTCAGCAAGAGACCCAGTACTTC	CASSYSRGQQETQYF
TRBV19	NA	TRBD1	TRBJ2-3	TGTGCCAGTAGTACCCAAGACAGGGTATCTAGCACAGATACGCAGTATTTT	CASSTQDRVSSTDTQYF
TRBV25-1	NA	TRBD1	TRBJ1-1	TGTGCCAGCAGTGGTTACGGGACAGCGAACACTGAAGCTTTCTTT	CASSGYGTANTEAFF
TRBV7-2	NA	TRBD2	TRBJ2-3	TGTGCCAGCCGAGGGCCCGCTAGCGGAACAAGCACAGATACGCAGTATTTT	CASRGPASGTSTDTQYF
TRBV9	NA	TRBD1	TRBJ2-5	TGTGCCAGCAGCGTAGCTACGGGACAGGGCCAAGAGACCCAGTACTTC	CASSVATGQGQETQYF
TRBV5-4	NA	TRBD2	TRBJ2-2	TGTGCCAGCGGAGGGACTAGCGGGGGGGCGAACACCGGGGAGCTGTTTTTT	CASGGTSGGANTGELFF
TRBV28	NA	NA	TRBJ2-7	TGTGCCAGCAGTCAAACTAGGGGGTGGGGCGAGCAGTACTTC	CASSQTRGWGEQYF